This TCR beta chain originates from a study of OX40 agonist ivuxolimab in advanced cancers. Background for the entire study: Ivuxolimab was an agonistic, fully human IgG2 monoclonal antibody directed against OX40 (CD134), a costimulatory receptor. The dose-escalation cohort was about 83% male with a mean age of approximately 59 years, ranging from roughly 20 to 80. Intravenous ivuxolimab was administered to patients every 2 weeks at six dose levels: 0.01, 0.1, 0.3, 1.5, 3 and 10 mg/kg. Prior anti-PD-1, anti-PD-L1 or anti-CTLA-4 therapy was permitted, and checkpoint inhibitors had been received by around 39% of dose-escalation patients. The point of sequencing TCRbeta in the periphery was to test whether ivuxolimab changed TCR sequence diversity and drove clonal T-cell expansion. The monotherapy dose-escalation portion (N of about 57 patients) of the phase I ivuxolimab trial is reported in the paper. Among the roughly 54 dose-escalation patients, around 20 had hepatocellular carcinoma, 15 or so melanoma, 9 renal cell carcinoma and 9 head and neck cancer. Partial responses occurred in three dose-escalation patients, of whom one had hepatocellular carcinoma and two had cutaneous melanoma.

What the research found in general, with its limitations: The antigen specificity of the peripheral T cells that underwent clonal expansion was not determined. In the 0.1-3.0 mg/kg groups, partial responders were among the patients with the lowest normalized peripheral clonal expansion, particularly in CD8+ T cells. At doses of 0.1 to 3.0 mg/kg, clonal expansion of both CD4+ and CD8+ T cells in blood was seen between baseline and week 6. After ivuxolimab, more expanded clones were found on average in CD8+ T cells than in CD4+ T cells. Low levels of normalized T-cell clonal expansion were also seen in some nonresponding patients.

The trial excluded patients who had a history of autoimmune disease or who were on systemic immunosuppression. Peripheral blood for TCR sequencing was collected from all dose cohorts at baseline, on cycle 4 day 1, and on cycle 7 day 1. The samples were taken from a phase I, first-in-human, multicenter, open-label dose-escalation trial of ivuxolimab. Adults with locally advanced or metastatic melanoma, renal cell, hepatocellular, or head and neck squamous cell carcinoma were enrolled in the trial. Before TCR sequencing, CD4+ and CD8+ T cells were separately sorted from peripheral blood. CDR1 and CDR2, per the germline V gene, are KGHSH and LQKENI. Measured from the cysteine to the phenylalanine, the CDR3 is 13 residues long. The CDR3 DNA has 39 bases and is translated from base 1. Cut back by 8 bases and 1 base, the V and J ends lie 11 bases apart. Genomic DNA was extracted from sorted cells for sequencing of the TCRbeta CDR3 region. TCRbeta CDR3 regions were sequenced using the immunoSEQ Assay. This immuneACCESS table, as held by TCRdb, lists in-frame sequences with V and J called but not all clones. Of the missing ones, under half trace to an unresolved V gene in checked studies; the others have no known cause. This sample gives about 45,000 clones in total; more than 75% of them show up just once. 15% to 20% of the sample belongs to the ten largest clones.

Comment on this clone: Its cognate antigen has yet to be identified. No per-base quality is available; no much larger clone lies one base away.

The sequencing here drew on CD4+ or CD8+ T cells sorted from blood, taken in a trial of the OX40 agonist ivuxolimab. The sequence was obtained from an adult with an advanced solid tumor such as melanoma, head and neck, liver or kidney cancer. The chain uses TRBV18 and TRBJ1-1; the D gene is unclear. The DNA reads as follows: TGTGCCAGCCCAGAGGAGGCGAACACTGAAGCTTTCTTT. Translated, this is CASPEEANTEAFF.